The sample holds a few counts of the clone carrying this TCR beta chain. Its antigen is currently unknown. This CDR3 is built from 14 residues. Germline V lookup: CDR1 MNHNS, CDR2 SASEGT. The V and J ends lost 6 bases and 7 bases respectively, with 18 bases between them. This record comes from a study of vaccination and CD4 T cells after COVID-19. Findings and caveats of the study: A median 86.3% of convalescent patients' SARS-CoV-2-reactive clones emerged only after vaccination. Convalescent patients displayed spike mono-reactivity in 304 of 307 vaccine-specific clones.

Treatment in this sample: approximately 9-day PBMC culture with coronavirus spike peptide pools or control peptides (ViraFEST assay). TCR sequencing followed the expansion of antigen-specific T cells with peptide pools in ViraFEST. With the Oncomine TCR Beta short-read assay, DNA from cultured CD4+ T cells was sequenced. TCRdb independently ran MiXCR on the PCR reads; one entry per CDR3 protein. This sample carries 9,500 to 15,000 distinct CDR3 sequences, about 29% of them seen once, and the ten largest clones take about a quarter. What was sequenced was cultured CD4+ T cells from blood. The gene calls are TRBV6-1 and TRBJ1-1, with a tentative D call TRBD1 (5 bases). The TCR was taken from a human donor with COVID-19. The CDR3 loop is CASSTIGGGVEAFF. The CDR3 nucleotides read TGTGCCAGCAGCACAATCGGGGGGGGTGTTGAAGCTTTCTTT.